This TCR beta chain was captured in a study of shared clonotypes between healthy human individuals. General observations from the study: Memory subsets generally showed lower estimated richness than naive subsets.

As to this clone: Its antigen is as yet unknown.

V was cut by 3 bases and J by 6 bases, with 10 bases left in between. The CDR3 loop spans 13 amino acids. Germline CDR1 reads WNHNN; CDR2 reads SYGVQD (reference sequence). Assay execution proceeded at the deep level. Sequencing was performed with immunoSEQ multiplex PCR; in TCRdb, only in-frame clones are kept and a portion is missing. Here the sample spans 2,500,000 or so clones, 90% to 95% being singletons. The receptor's source is a man aged 18 to 30 in good health. The V call is TRBV10-1, the J call TRBJ2-3; no clear D gene. The sample consisted of naive CD4+ T cells sorted from blood. The sample's subset: CD45RA+ positively selected. This CDR3 reads CASSDGSWDTQYF. DNA for the CDR3: TGCGCCAGCAGTGATGGGTCCTGGGATACGCAGTATTTT.